The rows below give T cell receptor beta chains drawn from one sample of a study of blood T cell repertoires in COVID-19. Assay used: immunoSEQ multiplex PCR; TCRdb lists only in-frame clones, some missing. The table lists about 300,000 clones, 89% of them singletons, with roughly 2.9% in the top ten. The sample consisted of PBMCs or T cells enriched from blood (not recorded which). The receptors come from a woman aged 45-60 years who had been exposed to COVID-19. Both conserved end residues are part of each CDR3. The D gene is left open where the match is weak. The listing skips clone size in some rows; elsewhere it reads once, few, many or a size class.

v_gene: TRBV4-1
abundance: NA
d_gene: TRBD1
j_gene: TRBJ1-4
CDR3aa: CASSQDAGGREKLFF
CDR3nt: TGCGCCAGCAGCCAAGACGCAGGGGGTAGGGAAAAACTGTTTTTT

v_gene: TRBV5-1
abundance: NA
d_gene: NA
j_gene: TRBJ1-2
CDR3aa: CASSSTGTPNYGYTF
CDR3nt: TGCGCCAGCAGCTCAACCGGGACACCAAACTATGGCTACACCTTC

v_gene: TRBV27
abundance: NA
d_gene: NA
j_gene: TRBJ2-2
CDR3aa: CASTDTGELFF
CDR3nt: TGTGCCAGCACCGACACCGGGGAGCTGTTTTTT

v_gene: TRBV19
abundance: NA
d_gene: TRBD2
j_gene: TRBJ2-1
CDR3aa: CASSIGAGGSNNEQFF
CDR3nt: TGTGCCAGTAGTATTGGAGCGGGGGGATCCAACAATGAGCAGTTCTTC

v_gene: TRBV7-2
abundance: few
d_gene: TRBD1
j_gene: TRBJ1-6
CDR3aa: CASSLGTGGSSPLHF
CDR3nt: TGTGCCAGCAGCTTGGGGACAGGGGGCTCTTCACCCCTCCACTTT

v_gene: TRBV7-2
abundance: NA
d_gene: NA
j_gene: TRBJ2-7
CDR3aa: CASSLGVAKEGYEQYF
CDR3nt: TGTGCCAGCAGCTTAGGAGTGGCGAAGGAGGGCTACGAGCAGTACTTC

v_gene: TRBV7-2
abundance: once
d_gene: TRBD1
j_gene: TRBJ1-2
CDR3aa: CASSLLETGAGGYTF
CDR3nt: TGTGCCAGCAGCTTATTAGAGACAGGGGCAGGGGGCTACACCTTC

v_gene: TRBV5-1
abundance: NA
d_gene: TRBD2
j_gene: TRBJ2-1
CDR3aa: CASSFLSGGTYNEQFF
CDR3nt: TGCGCCAGCAGCTTTCTTAGCGGGGGGACCTACAATGAGCAGTTCTTC

v_gene: TRBV11-1
abundance: NA
d_gene: NA
j_gene: TRBJ1-6
CDR3aa: CASSLEESSYNSPLHF
CDR3nt: TGTGCCAGCAGCTTAGAGGAGAGCTCCTATAATTCACCCCTCCACTTT

v_gene: TRBV19
abundance: NA
d_gene: NA
j_gene: TRBJ2-3
CDR3aa: CHRRGSTDTQYF
CDR3nt: TGTCATCGGAGGGGCAGCACAGATACGCAGTATTTT

v_gene: TRBV28
abundance: NA
d_gene: TRBD1
j_gene: TRBJ1-4
CDR3aa: CASKPTPGQSAKLFF
CDR3nt: TGTGCCAGCAAGCCTACTCCGGGACAGTCGGCAAAACTGTTTTTT

v_gene: TRBV4-2
abundance: NA
d_gene: NA
j_gene: TRBJ1-6
CDR3aa: CASRRGSSYNSPLHF
CDR3nt: TGTGCCAGCAGGCGGGGCAGCTCCTATAATTCACCCCTCCACTTT

v_gene: TRBV5-5
abundance: NA
d_gene: NA
j_gene: TRBJ1-4
CDR3aa: CASTLDPGSTNEKLFF
CDR3nt: TGTGCCAGCACCCTGGACCCAGGGTCAACTAATGAAAAACTGTTTTTT

v_gene: TRBV28
abundance: NA
d_gene: TRBD1
j_gene: TRBJ1-6
CDR3aa: CASRRGLGSPLHF
CDR3nt: TGTGCCAGCAGAAGGGGGCTGGGTTCACCCCTCCACTTT